This TCR beta chain was captured by sequencing in a study of shared clonotypes between healthy human individuals. The CDR3 contains 14 residues. The germline CDR1 and CDR2 sequences are MDHEN and SYDVKM. With 9 bases clipped from V and 4 bases from J, the junction kept 9 bases outside the gene matches. Profiling relied on immunoSEQ multiplex PCR, and the TCRdb table lists in-frame clones only, not all of them. This sample has approximately 530,000 clones, with more than 95% found just once. Only one count was recorded for this clone. V is TRBV28 and J is TRBJ2-7; 10 bases align to TRBD2. The origin of this receptor is a woman aged 30 to 39 in good health. The sample consisted of naive CD4+ T cells sorted from blood. Subset in this sample: CD45RA+ positively selected. The CDR3 reads CASNLAGAEYEQYF. The DNA for the CDR3 is TGTGCCAGTAACCTAGCGGGAGCGGAGTACGAGCAGTACTTC. The full variable domain, its missing parts supplied by reference TRBV28 and TRBJ2-7, is DVKVTQSSRYLVKRTGEKVFLECVQDMDHENMFWYRQDPGLGLRLIYFSYDVKMKEKGDIPEGYSVSREKKERFSLILESASTNQTSMYLCASNLAGAEYEQYFGPGTRLTVT.